This is a list of T cell receptor beta chains from one sample in a study of shared clonotypes between healthy human individuals. Repertoires were generated with immunoSEQ multiplex PCR, while TCRdb's copy carries only in-frame clones and drops some. This sample yields 2,100,000 or so clones, of which roughly 95% are seen a single time; about 0.13% belongs to the top ten. The sample taken for sequencing was naive CD4+ T cells sorted from blood. The source is a man between 18 and 29 years old in good health. The CDR3 runs from the conserved cysteine through the conserved F or W. The D gene is left open where the match is weak. Size is omitted from some rows. Given values are once, few, many or a class for expanded clones.

TRBV29-1,-,13,-,TRBJ1-1,TGCAGCGTTGAAGAGGTTTTTGGCCTAGGGGCTTTCTTT,CSVEEVFGLGAFF
TRBV18,-,13,few,TRBJ1-1,TGTGCCAGCTCACCGGACATGAACACTGAAGCTTTCTTT,CASSPDMNTEAFF
TRBV12-2,-,17,-,TRBJ2-1,TGTGCAAGTCGCTTCCGACCCGCTAGCGGGAGTCGCAATGAGCAGTTCTTC,CASRFRPASGSRNEQFF
TRBV4-3,-,10,-,TRBJ1-2,TGCGCCAGCAGGGGAAGGGGCTACACCTTC,CASRGRGYTF
TRBV12-5,TRBD1,17,-,TRBJ1-1,TGTGCTAGTGGTCTTCTACTGTTACAGGGGTTCTTCACTGAAGCTTTCTTT,CASGLLLLQGFFTEAFF
TRBV6-6,-,13,-,TRBJ1-2,TGTGCCAGCAGTTACGATACAGGCTATGGCTACACCTTC,CASSYDTGYGYTF
TRBV9,-,13,-,TRBJ2-5,TGTGCCAGCAGCGTAGGTGTAGAGGAGACCCAGTACTTC,CASSVGVEETQYF
TRBV18,-,14,-,TRBJ1-5,TGTGCCAGCTCACCAACTGATAGCAATCAGCCCCAGCATTTT,CASSPTDSNQPQHF
TRBV11-3,-,13,-,TRBJ2-2,TGTGCCAGCAGTCAAAAGGCTGCCGGGGAGCTGTTTTTT,CASSQKAAGELFF
TRBV18,-,15,-,TRBJ2-2,TGTGCCAGCTCACCACCGGGGCTGAGTACCGGGGAGCTGTTTTTT,CASSPPGLSTGELFF
TRBV6-1,-,14,-,TRBJ2-4,TGTGCCAGCGAGGAGGGGGGGGCCAAAAACATTCAGTACTTC,CASEEGGAKNIQYF
TRBV18,-,11,-,TRBJ2-1,TGTGCCAGCTTTGGGTACAATGAGCAGTTCTTC,CASFGYNEQFF
TRBV10-2,-,15,-,TRBJ1-6,TGCGCCAGTCTCTTTCCCGGCCCAGAAAATTCACCCCTCCACTTT,CASLFPGPENSPLHF
TRBV7-9,-,11,-,TRBJ2-1,TGTGCCAGCAGCAACCGACAGGGACTGTTCTTC,CASSNRQGLFF
TRBV7-8,TRBD2,16,-,TRBJ2-7,TGTGCCAGCAGCCCCCGCGGGGGTCCGAGCTCCTACGAGCAGTACTTC,CASSPRGGPSSYEQYF
TRBV28,-,12,-,TRBJ1-2,TGTGCCAGCAGTTTATATCACTCGGGCTACACCTTC,CASSLYHSGYTF
TRBV5-4,-,13,-,TRBJ2-3,TGTGCCAGCAGCCCCCCAGCCACAGATACGCAGTATTTT,CASSPPATDTQYF
TRBV7-3,-,17,-,TRBJ1-3,TGTGCCAGCAGCCCCTCAGGGCAGCCAGGTCCTGGAAACACCATATATTTT,CASSPSGQPGPGNTIYF
TRBV27,TRBD2,14,-,TRBJ2-1,TGTGCCAGCAGTTTCGTAGCGGGAACGGGTGAGCAGTTCTTC,CASSFVAGTGEQFF
TRBV5-4,-,16,-,TRBJ2-1,TGTGCCAGCAGCTTGTTTACGGGCCCCTCCTACAATGAGCAGTTCTTC,CASSLFTGPSYNEQFF
TRBV5-1,-,13,-,TRBJ1-1,TGCGCCAGCAGCTCCACAGGGTGGTCTGAAGCTTTCTTT,CASSSTGWSEAFF
TRBV19,-,13,once,TRBJ1-2,TGTGCCAGTAGTCGGGACACCGCCTGGGGCTACACCTTC,CASSRDTAWGYTF
TRBV18,-,16,-,TRBJ1-1,TGTGCCAGCTCACCGATAGAGGGCGGAGGCAGCACTGAAGCTTTCTTT,CASSPIEGGGSTEAFF
TRBV10-3,-,14,-,TRBJ1-1,TGTGCCATCAGTGAAGGGGGAGCGAACACTGAAGCTTTCTTT,CAISEGGANTEAFF
TRBV7-6,TRBD2,18,-,TRBJ2-7,TGTGCCAGCAGCTTAGCCGCTAGCGGGGGTCGTAAGGGCTACGAGCAGTACTTC,CASSLAASGGRKGYEQYF
TRBV19,TRBD2,15,-,TRBJ2-1,TGTGCCAGTAGTATTGGGCTAGCGGGATGGGGTGAGCAGTTCTTC,CASSIGLAGWGEQFF
TRBV6-5,-,16,-,TRBJ1-6,TGTGCCAGCAGTTACGACGGGAGCTCCTATAATTCACCCCTCCACTTT,CASSYDGSSYNSPLHF
TRBV27,-,15,-,TRBJ1-1,TGTGCCAGCAGTTTTTTGTCGGGGGGTAGCACTGAAGCTTTCTTT,CASSFLSGGSTEAFF
TRBV5-4,TRBD1,14,-,TRBJ2-5,TGTGCCAGCAGCCAAGACAGGGTGGTTGAGACCCAGTACTTC,CASSQDRVVETQYF
TRBV6-6,-,15,-,TRBJ1-1,TGTGCCAGCAGTTACTCGGGCAGGGGTATCACTGAAGCTTTCTTT,CASSYSGRGITEAFF
TRBV2,-,13,-,TRBJ1-2,TGTGCCAGCAGTGCGACGCGGGACTATGGCTACACCTTC,CASSATRDYGYTF
TRBV28,-,16,-,TRBJ2-7,TGTGCCAGCAGTCCCGGGACATCTTCGAGCTCCTACGAGCAGTACTTC,CASSPGTSSSSYEQYF
TRBV2,TRBD1,14,-,TRBJ2-5,TGTGCCAGCAGTGAGGGGACAGGGGTCGAGACCCAGTACTTC,CASSEGTGVETQYF
TRBV5-1,TRBD2,14,-,TRBJ2-7,TGCGCCAGCAGCACCGGGACTAGCGGTTACGAGCAGTACTTC,CASSTGTSGYEQYF
TRBV18,TRBD1,14,-,TRBJ2-7,TGTGCCAGCTCACAGGGACAGGTAGGCAACGAGCAGTACTTC,CASSQGQVGNEQYF